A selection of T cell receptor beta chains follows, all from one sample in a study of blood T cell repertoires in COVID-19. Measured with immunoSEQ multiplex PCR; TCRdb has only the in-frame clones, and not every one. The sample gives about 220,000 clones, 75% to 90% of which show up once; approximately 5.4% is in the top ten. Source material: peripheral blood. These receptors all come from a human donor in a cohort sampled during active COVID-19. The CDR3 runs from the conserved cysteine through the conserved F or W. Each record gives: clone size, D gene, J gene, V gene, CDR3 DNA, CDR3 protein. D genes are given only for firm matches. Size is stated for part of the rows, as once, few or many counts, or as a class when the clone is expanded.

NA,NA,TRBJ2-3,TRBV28,TGTGCCAGCAGTTTATTTGGACTTCGGGGCACAGATACGCAGTATTTT,CASSLFGLRGTDTQYF
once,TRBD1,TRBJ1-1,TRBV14,TGTGCCAGCAGCCTGGGACAGGGGGCTCCTACAATGAACACTGAAGCTTTCTTT,CASSLGQGAPTMNTEAFF
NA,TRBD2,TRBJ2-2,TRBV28,TGTGCCAGCAGGACGGGACTAGCGGGATTCACCGGGGAGCTGTTTTTT,CASRTGLAGFTGELFF
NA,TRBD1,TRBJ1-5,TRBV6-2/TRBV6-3,TGTGCCAGCAGTTGGAGACAGGGTGGACAGCCCCAGCATTTT,CASSWRQGGQPQHF
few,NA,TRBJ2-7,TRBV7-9,TGTGCCAGCAGCTCTACCTACGAGCAGTACTTC,CASSSTYEQYF
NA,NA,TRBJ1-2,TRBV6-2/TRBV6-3,TGTGCCAGCAGTTACAGAAGCGACCTGGGGGGGGACTATGGCTACACCTTC,CASSYRSDLGGDYGYTF
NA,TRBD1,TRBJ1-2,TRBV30,TGTGCCTGGAGGGTGACAGGGAACTATGGCTACACCTTC,CAWRVTGNYGYTF
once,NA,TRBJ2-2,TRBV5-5,TGTGCCAGCAGCTTGGATCGTCCAGGATGGGCGGGGGAGCTGTTTTTT,CASSLDRPGWAGELFF
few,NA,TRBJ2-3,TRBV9,TGTGCCAGCAGCGTCACTACGACAGATACGCAGTATTTT,CASSVTTTDTQYF
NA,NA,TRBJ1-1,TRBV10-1,TGCGCCAGCAGTGAGATGGGGGCGAGGAACACTGAAGCTTTCTTT,CASSEMGARNTEAFF
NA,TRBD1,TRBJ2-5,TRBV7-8,TGTGCCAGCAGCTTAGGGTCGACAGGGAAAGAGACCCAGTACTTC,CASSLGSTGKETQYF
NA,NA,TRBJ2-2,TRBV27,TGTGCCAGCAGTTTTGTCAGGAGGACCGGGGAGCTGTTTTTT,CASSFVRRTGELFF
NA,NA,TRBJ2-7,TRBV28,TGTGCCAGCAGAGGGAAACCGGGACCCGGGAGAGTTTACGAGCAGTACTTC,CASRGKPGPGRVYEQYF
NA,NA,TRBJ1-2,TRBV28,TGTGCCAGCAACTCGATTAACTATGGCTACACCTTC,CASNSINYGYTF
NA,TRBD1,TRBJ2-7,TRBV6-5,TGTGCCAGCTACCGGACAGGGGAGGACTACGAGCAGTACTTC,CASYRTGEDYEQYF
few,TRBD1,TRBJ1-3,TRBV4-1,TGCGCCAGCAGCCTCCCATTACGGACAGGCACTGGAAACACCATATATTTT,CASSLPLRTGTGNTIYF
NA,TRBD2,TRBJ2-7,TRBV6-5,TGTGCCAGCAAGAGGCTAGCGGGAGGAGGGTACGAGCAGTACTTC,CASKRLAGGGYEQYF
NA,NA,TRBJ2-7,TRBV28,TGTGCCAGCAGTTTACCTTCCTGGAACAGCTACGAGCAGTACTTC,CASSLPSWNSYEQYF
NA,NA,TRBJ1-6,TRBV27,TGTGCCAGCAGTTTATCGTCAGAGGCCTCCTATAATTCACCCCTCCACTTT,CASSLSSEASYNSPLHF
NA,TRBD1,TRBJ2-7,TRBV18,TGTGCCAGCTCAACGGGACAGAGTCTCTACGAGCAGTACTTC,CASSTGQSLYEQYF
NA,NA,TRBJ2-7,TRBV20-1,TGCAGTGCTATAGCCCTCCCCGAGCAGTACTTC,CSAIALPEQYF
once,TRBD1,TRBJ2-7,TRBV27,TGTGCCAGCAGACCGGGACAGGGTGCCTACGAGCAGTACTTC,CASRPGQGAYEQYF
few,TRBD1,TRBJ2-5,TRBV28,TGTGCCACCATGACAGGGATCCAAGAGACCCAGTACTTC,CATMTGIQETQYF
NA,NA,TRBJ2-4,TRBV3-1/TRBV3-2,TGTGCCAGCAGCCAACCGACAGACAGCAAAAACATTCAGTACTTC,CASSQPTDSKNIQYF
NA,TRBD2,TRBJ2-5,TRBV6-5,TGTGCCAGCACCCCGCCGGGGACTAGAGAGACCCAGTACTTC,CASTPPGTRETQYF
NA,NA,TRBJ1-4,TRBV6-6,TGTGCCAGCAGCCAGACAGCAACTAATGAAAAACTGTTTTTT,CASSQTATNEKLFF
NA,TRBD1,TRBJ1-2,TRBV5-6,TGTGCCAGCGCTCGCAGGGGGCGCGGGGGTTCGTATGGCTACACCTTC,CASARRGRGGSYGYTF
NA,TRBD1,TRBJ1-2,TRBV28,TGTGCCAGCAAAGCAGGGGGCGTTTATGGCTACACCTTC,CASKAGGVYGYTF
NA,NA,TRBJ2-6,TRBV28,TGTGCCAGCAGTTTATCAGGGTTGGGGGCCAACGTCCTGACTTTC,CASSLSGLGANVLTF
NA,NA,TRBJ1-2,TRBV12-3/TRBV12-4,TGTGCCAGCAGTTTACGGGGTTTATATGGCTACACCTTC,CASSLRGLYGYTF
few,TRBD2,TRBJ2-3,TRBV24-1,TGTGCCACCAGTGATTTGGGAGGCGGGAGTGGGGCAGATACGCAGTATTTT,CATSDLGGGSGADTQYF
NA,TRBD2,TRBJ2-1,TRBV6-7,TGTGCCAACGGGAGGTGTCAGATAGGCCGTGAGCAGTTCTTC,CANGRCQIGREQFF
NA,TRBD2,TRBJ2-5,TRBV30,TGTGCCTGGAGTACTACTAGCGGCCCCAGGAGGACCCAGTACTTC,CAWSTTSGPRRTQYF
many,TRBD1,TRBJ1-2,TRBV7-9,TGTGCCAGCAGCTTTAGGACAGGGGCGGATGGCTACACCTTC,CASSFRTGADGYTF
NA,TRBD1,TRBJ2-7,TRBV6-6,TGTGCCAGCAGCGGGGACAGGGGGCGCGTGGTGGGCGAGCAGTACTTC,CASSGDRGRVVGEQYF
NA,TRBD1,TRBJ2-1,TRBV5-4,TGTGCCAGCAGCAGACAGGGGGTCTACAATGAGCAGTTCTTC,CASSRQGVYNEQFF
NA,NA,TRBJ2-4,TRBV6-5,TGTGCCAGCAACGAGGGAACCTTAGCCAAAAACATTCAGTACTTC,CASNEGTLAKNIQYF
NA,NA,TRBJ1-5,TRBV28,TGTGCCAGCAGTCGTCCGGGGGGGGGCAATCAGCCCCAGCATTTT,CASSRPGGGNQPQHF
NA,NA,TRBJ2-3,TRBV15,TGTGCCACCAGCAGATCGACTGGGGATACGCAGTATTTT,CATSRSTGDTQYF
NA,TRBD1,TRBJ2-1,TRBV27,TGTGCCAGCAGCCCCTTGGACAGGGTTACCGATGAGCAGTTCTTC,CASSPLDRVTDEQFF
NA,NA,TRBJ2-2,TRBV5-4,TGTGCCAGCAGCGGCCCACTAGATTACACCGGGGAGCTGTTTTTT,CASSGPLDYTGELFF
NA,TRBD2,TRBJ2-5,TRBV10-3,TGTGCCATCAGTGATCCCGGACTAGCGGGAAGGGAGACCCAGTACTTC,CAISDPGLAGRETQYF
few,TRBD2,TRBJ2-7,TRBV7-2,TGTGCCAGCGGCAGGGGGAGGACTAGCGGGAGAAGTGCCTACGAGCAGTACTTC,CASGRGRTSGRSAYEQYF
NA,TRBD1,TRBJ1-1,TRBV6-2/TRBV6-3,TGTGCCAGCAGTCGGACAGGGACTGAAGCTTTCTTT,CASSRTGTEAFF
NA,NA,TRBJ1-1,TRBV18,TGTGCCAGCTCACCACCGCGGCCCAGGGCCACTGAAGCTTTCTTT,CASSPPRPRATEAFF
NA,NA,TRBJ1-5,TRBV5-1,TGCGCCAGCAGCTACCCCGCGCGTCGATGGAGCAATCAGCCCCAGCATTTT,CASSYPARRWSNQPQHF
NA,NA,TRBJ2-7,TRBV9,TGTGCCAGCAGCGTAGCCCCGACAGGTGTATACGAGCAGTACTTC,CASSVAPTGVYEQYF
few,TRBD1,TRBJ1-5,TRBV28,TGTGCCAGCAGTCCCGGGACAGGTGGCAATCAGCCCCAGCATTTT,CASSPGTGGNQPQHF
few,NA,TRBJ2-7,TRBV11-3,TGTGCCAGCAGCCTAACAGGCGGAGCTGCGCAGTACTTC,CASSLTGGAAQYF
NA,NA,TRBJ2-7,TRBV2,TGTGCCAGCGCGGAAACGGGGAGGGAGCAGTACTTC,CASAETGREQYF
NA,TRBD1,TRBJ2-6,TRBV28,TGTGCCAGCAAGGGACAGGGGGCTGGGGCCAACGTCCTGACTTTC,CASKGQGAGANVLTF
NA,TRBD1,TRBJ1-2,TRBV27,TGTGCCAGCAGTTTGGCAGGGGGTAACTATGGCTACACCTTC,CASSLAGGNYGYTF
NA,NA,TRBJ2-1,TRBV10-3,TGTGCCATCAGTGAATGGGCTGATTACAATGAGCAGTTCTTC,CAISEWADYNEQFF
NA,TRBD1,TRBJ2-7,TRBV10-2,TGCGCCACCGGGACAGGGTGGGACGAGCAGTACTTC,CATGTGWDEQYF
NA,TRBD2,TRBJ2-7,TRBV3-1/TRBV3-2,TGTGCCAGCAGCCCCCGGACTAGCGGGAGTGCCGAGCAGTACTTC,CASSPRTSGSAEQYF
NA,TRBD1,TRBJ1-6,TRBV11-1,TGTGCCAGCAGCTTAGGACAGGGGCTCGGGGCCCTCCACTTT,CASSLGQGLGALHF
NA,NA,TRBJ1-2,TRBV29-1,TGCAGCGTTGTCGGTCTCCGCTATGGCTACACCTTC,CSVVGLRYGYTF
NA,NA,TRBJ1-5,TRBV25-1,TGTGCCAGCAGTGGACTAAGCAATCAGCCCCAGCATTTT,CASSGLSNQPQHF
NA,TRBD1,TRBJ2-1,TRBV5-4,TGTGCCAGCAGTTCACCGGGACAGGGTTTAAATGAGCAGTTCTTC,CASSSPGQGLNEQFF
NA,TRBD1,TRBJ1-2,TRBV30,TGTGCCTGGAGTGAGGACAGGGGCAGCTATGGCTACACCTTC,CAWSEDRGSYGYTF